What follows are 17 T cell receptor beta chains derived from one specimen sequenced in a study of CD8 T cells in Susac syndrome. RNA totalling roughly 0.5 to 1 ug underwent reverse transcription with random hexamers. Via MiXCR, TCRdb re-called the immunoSEQ multiplex PCR reads, giving one row per CDR3 protein. The table lists about 83,000 distinct CDR3 sequences, 90% to 97% of them singletons. The sequenced material came from CD8+ T cells from PBMCs. These receptors came from a human donor with Susac syndrome.

This clonotype came up once. V is TRBV6-2 or TRBV6-3 and J is TRBJ2-3; no definite D call. Trimming removed 0 bases from V and 6 bases from J, with 7 bases in between. Germline V CDR1 and CDR2: MNHEY, SVGEGT. This CDR3 is built from 13 residues. The CDR3 loop reads CASSYSSPDTQYF. CDR3 coding DNA: TGTGCCAGCAGTTACTCTTCCCCGGATACGCAGTATTTT.

The chain is built from TRBV29-1 and TRBJ1-1; no clear D. V was trimmed by 1 base and J by 1 base, leaving 4 bases between them. This CDR3 contains 12 residues. CDR1 is SQVTM and CDR2 is ANQGSEA in the germline V gene. This CDR3 reads CSVEAGNTEAFF. Written as DNA, the CDR3 is TGCAGCGTTGAAGCGGGGAACACTGAAGCTTTCTTT.

The V gene is TRBV2, the J gene TRBJ2-7; 7 bases align to TRBD1. Germline values: CDR1 SNHLY, CDR2 FYNNEI. There are 13 residues in the CDR3. V dropped 5 bases and J dropped 3; count of bases not matched to a gene: 4. The CDR3 DNA follows: TGTGCCAGCAGTTACAGGGGATTCTACGAGCAGTACTTC. Its protein product is CASSYRGFYEQYF. The full variable domain, its missing parts supplied by reference TRBV2 and TRBJ2-7, is EPEVTQTPSHQVTQMGQEVILRCVPISNHLYFYWYRQILGQKVEFLVSFYNNEISEKSEIFDDQFSVERPDGSNFTLKIRSTKLEDSAMYFCASSYRGFYEQYFGPGTRLTVT.

J is TRBJ2-1 and V is TRBV6-4; 10 nucleotides agree with TRBD2. After removal of 4 bases from V and 0 bases from J, the junction contained 0 bases not matched to a gene. CDR1 is MRHNA, CDR2 SNTAGT, per germline. This CDR3 spans 15 amino acids. The DNA for the CDR3 is TGTGCCAGCAGTGGGACTAGCGGCTCCTACAATGAGCAGTTCTTC. It encodes CASSGTSGSYNEQFF.

The gene calls are TRBV19 and TRBJ2-2; D assignment may be TRBD1 or TRBD2 (5 bases each). Per germline, CDR1 LNHDA and CDR2 SQIVND (reference sequence). The germline V and J ends were trimmed by 6 bases and 5 bases, with 7 bases remaining between them. This CDR3 contains 12 residues. CDR3 region: CASRWGTGELFF. The CDR3 nucleotides are TGTGCCAGTAGGTGGGGGACCGGGGAGCTGTTTTTT. Together with reference TRBV19 and TRBJ2-2, the CDR3 gives the full variable domain: DGGITQSPKYLFRKEGQNVTLSCEQNLNHDAMYWYRQDPGQGLRLIYYSQIVNDFQKGDIAEGYSVSREKKESFPLTVTSAQKNPTAFYLCASRWGTGELFFGEGSRLTVL.

The chain uses TRBV5-1 and TRBJ2-2; the D is unclear. V gave up 4 bases and J gave up 0 bases, with 4 bases separating them. Germline V gives CDR1 SGHRS, CDR2 YFSETQ. CDR3 size: 13 residues. CDR3 protein: CASSPPNTGELFF. In DNA, the CDR3 is TGCGCCAGCAGCCCCCCGAACACCGGGGAGCTGTTTTTT.

This sequence joins TRBV20-1 and TRBJ2-3; D gene unclear. The CDR3 has 13 amino acids. The germline gives CDR1 DFQATT, CDR2 SNEGSKA (reference sequence). V lost 0 bases and J lost 5, with 9 bases in between. DNA of the CDR3: TGCAGTGCTAGAGACATGGCCGGAGATACGCAGTATTTT. It codes for CSARDMAGDTQYF.

The CDR3 DNA sequence: TGTGCCAGCGCACAGCAAGAGACCCAGTACTTC. This gives the protein CASAQQETQYF. This rearrangement joins TRBV27 to TRBJ2-5; no firm D call. This CDR3 is 11 amino acids long. Between the trimmed V and J ends, which lost 8 bases and 2 bases, there was a span of 6 bases. Per the germline V gene, CDR1 is MNHEY and CDR2 is SMNVEV (reference sequence).

This clonotype was picked up one time. J is TRBJ2-1 and V is TRBV3-1; D may match TRBD1 or TRBD2 (5 bases each). Trimming left V 0 bases short and J 4 bases short, with 10 bases between. Germline V gene lookup returns CDR1 LGHDT and CDR2 YNNKEL (reference sequence). The CDR3 has 15 residues. CDR3 bases: TGTGCCAGCAGCCAAGAGGGGGAGTGGTACAATGAGCAGTTCTTC. Its protein product is CASSQEGEWYNEQFF.

This chain uses TRBV6-6 with TRBJ1-6; D gene uncertain. Per the germline V gene, CDR1 is MNHNY and CDR2 is SVGAGI (reference sequence). V was clipped by 6 bases and J by 10 bases, with 16 bases between them. This CDR3 has 14 residues. CDR3 bases: TGTGCCAGCAGATACGGCCCGACTGGCTCACCCCTCCACTTT. Amino acid sequence: CASRYGPTGSPLHF.

This chain connects TRBV24-1 to TRBJ1-5; unclear D gene. CDR1 is KGHDR, CDR2 SFDVKD, per germline. The CDR3 is 14 residues long. V lost 4 bases and J lost 8, with 14 bases in between. CDR3 sequence (DNA): TGTGCCACCAGTGAGGAAGGCGCCTGGGAGCCCCAGCATTTT. This codes for CATSEEGAWEPQHF.

J is TRBJ1-2 and V is TRBV18; maybe TRBD1 (5 bases). Germline V lookup: CDR1 KGHSH, CDR2 LQKENI. The ends were cut back, 3 bases at V and 5 bases at J, with 16 bases in the middle. The CDR3 consists of 15 residues. Here the CDR3 reads CASSPGRGAGYGYTF. Written as DNA, the CDR3 is TGTGCCAGCTCACCCGGAAGGGGCGCTGGGTATGGCTACACCTTC.

The V and J genes are TRBV9 and TRBJ2-3; D gene uncertain. CDR3 length: 17 residues. Germline V gene sequence: CDR1 SGDLS, CDR2 YYNGEE. V gave up 2 bases and J gave up 6 bases, with 22 bases separating them. Here the CDR3 DNA reads TGTGCCAGCAGCGTTGCGCTGTCCCCCCGACTTGCCGATACGCAGTATTTT. It codes for CASSVALSPRLADTQYF.

In DNA form, the CDR3 reads TGTGCCAGCAGCTTTGGATCCGCTATTAGGGAGACCCAGTACTTC. It encodes CASSFGSAIRETQYF. The chain uses TRBV7-9 and TRBJ2-5; no clear D gene. CDR3 size: 15 residues. V was shortened by 3 bases and J by 5 bases, with 16 bases between the two germline ends. Looked up from germline, CDR1 is SEHNR and CDR2 is FQNEAQ (reference sequence).

CDR3 nucleotides: TGTGCCAGCAGTGGAGACAGGGATGGTCCGTACTTC. This codes for CASSGDRDGPYF. The V gene is TRBV25-1, the J gene TRBJ2-7, with 7 bases aligning to TRBD1. The CDR3 runs to 12 residues. J gave up 12 bases and V 4 bases, and 9 bases lay outside the gene matches. CDR1 is MGHDK and CDR2 is SYGVNS in the germline V gene.

V is TRBV6-6 and J is TRBJ2-7, with D tentatively TRBD2 (5 bases). Trimming removed 4 bases at V and 3 bases at J, with 10 bases between. The germline V gene encodes CDR1 MNHNY and CDR2 SVGAGI (reference sequence). The CDR3 sequence is 13 residues long. In DNA, the CDR3 is TGTGCCAGCAGTTTCGGACTTCTCTACGAGCAGTACTTC. The encoded protein is CASSFGLLYEQYF.

V usage is TRBV24-1 and J usage is TRBJ2-5; 8 bases agree with TRBD1. The CDR3 loop spans 14 amino acids. The V gene's germline CDR1 is KGHDR and CDR2 SFDVKD. V lost 5 bases, J lost 2 bases, and 3 bases stayed unmatched. The CDR3 DNA reads as TGTGCCACCAGTGGGACAGGGTCTCAAGAGACCCAGTACTTC. This sequence encodes CATSGTGSQETQYF.